This T cell receptor (beta chain) was identified in a study of shared clonotypes between healthy human individuals. Notes on this clone: Other DNA variants within this sample encode the same CDR3.

The donors were all Caucasian adults (living in Nashville, Tennessee). Across several immunoSEQ plates, the genomic DNA of each subset was split evenly. As handled by the study authors: ImmunoSEQ supplied junction-only sequences lacking quality scores, so filtering was different. Method: immunoSEQ multiplex PCR; TCRdb's copy keeps in-frame clones and lacks some. That table gives V, J and clone size, and the DNA gave D and trimming. The repertoire holds hundreds of thousands of clones, with 75% to 80% as singletons. The CDR3 runs to 15 residues. V lost 1 base, J lost 4 bases, and 14 bases lay in between. The V gene's germline CDR1 is SGHTA and CDR2 FQGNSA.

The sample consisted of PBMCs. This chain links TRBV7-2 with TRBJ2-7, with TRBD1 as a possible D gene (5 bases). The clonotype was recovered from a woman in her thirties or forties in good health. Some clones in this sample may be carry-over from other donors' samples. CDR3 protein: CASSLGGAQRYEQYF. The CDR3 region has the DNA TGTGCCAGCAGCTTAGGTGGGGCCCAAAGGTACGAGCAGTACTTC.